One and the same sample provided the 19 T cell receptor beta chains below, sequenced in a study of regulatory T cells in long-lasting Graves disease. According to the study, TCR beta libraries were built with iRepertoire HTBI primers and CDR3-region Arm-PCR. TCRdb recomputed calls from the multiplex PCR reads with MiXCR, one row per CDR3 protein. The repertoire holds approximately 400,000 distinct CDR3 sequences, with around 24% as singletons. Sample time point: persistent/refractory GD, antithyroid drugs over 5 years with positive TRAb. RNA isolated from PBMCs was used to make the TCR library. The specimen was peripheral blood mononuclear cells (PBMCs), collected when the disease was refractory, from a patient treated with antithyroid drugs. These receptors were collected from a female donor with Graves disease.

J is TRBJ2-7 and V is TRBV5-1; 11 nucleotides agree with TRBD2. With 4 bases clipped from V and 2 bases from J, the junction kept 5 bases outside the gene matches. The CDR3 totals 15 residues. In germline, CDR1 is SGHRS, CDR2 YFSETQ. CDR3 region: CASSTGTSGAYEQYF. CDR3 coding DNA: TGCGCCAGCAGCACAGGGACTAGCGGCGCCTACGAGCAGTACTTC.

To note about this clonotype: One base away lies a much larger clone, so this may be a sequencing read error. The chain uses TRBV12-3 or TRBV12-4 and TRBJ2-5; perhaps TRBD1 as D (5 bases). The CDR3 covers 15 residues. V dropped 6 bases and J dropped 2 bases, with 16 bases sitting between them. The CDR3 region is CASRDGAAWQETQYF. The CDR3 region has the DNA TGTGCCAGCAGAGATGGGGCGGCTTGGCAAGAGACCCAGTACTTC.

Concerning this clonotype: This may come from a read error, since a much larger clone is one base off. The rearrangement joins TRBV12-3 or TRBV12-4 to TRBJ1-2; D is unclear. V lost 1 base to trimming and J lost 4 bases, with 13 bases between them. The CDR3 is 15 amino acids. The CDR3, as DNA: TGTGCCAGCAGTTTAGGGATAGGACTTACCTATGGCTACACCTTC. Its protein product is CASSLGIGLTYGYTF.

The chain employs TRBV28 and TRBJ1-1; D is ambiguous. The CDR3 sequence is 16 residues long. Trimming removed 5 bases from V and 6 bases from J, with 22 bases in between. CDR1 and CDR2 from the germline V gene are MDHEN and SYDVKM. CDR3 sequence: CASSIRVGALSAEAFF. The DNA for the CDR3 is TGTGCCAGCAGTATTCGGGTGGGAGCCCTTAGCGCTGAAGCTTTCTTT.

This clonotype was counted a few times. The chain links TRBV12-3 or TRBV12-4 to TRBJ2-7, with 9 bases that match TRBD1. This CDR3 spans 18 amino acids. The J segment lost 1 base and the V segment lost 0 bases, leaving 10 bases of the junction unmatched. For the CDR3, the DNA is TGTGCCAGCAGTTTAGCCCCCGTCCTCGGGACAGGGTCCTACGAGCAGTACTTC. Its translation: CASSLAPVLGTGSYEQYF.

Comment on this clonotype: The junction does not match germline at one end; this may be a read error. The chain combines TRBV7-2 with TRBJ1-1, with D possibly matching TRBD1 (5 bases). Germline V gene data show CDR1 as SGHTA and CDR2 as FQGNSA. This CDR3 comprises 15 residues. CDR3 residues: CASSSEGLMNTEASF. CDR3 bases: TGTGCCAGCAGCTCCGAGGGGTTGATGAACACTGAAGCTTCCTTT.

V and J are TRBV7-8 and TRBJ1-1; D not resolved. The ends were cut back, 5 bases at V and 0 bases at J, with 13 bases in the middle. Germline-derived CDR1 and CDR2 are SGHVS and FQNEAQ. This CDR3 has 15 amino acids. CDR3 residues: CASSPRGQMNTEAFF. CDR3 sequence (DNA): TGTGCCAGCAGCCCTAGAGGGCAAATGAACACTGAAGCTTTCTTT.

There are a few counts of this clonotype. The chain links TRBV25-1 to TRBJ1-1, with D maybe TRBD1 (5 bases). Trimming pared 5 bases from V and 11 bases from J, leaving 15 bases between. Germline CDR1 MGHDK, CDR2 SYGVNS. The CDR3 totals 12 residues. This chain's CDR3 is CASSLRGTRAFF. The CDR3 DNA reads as TGTGCCAGCAGTCTCCGGGGGACCCGGGCTTTCTTT.

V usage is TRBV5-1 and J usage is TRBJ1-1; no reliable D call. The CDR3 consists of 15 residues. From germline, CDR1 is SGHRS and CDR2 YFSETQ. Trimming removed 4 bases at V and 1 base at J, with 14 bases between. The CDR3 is CASSPSPHKNTEAFF. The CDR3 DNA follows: TGCGCCAGCAGCCCCAGCCCTCATAAGAACACTGAAGCTTTCTTT.

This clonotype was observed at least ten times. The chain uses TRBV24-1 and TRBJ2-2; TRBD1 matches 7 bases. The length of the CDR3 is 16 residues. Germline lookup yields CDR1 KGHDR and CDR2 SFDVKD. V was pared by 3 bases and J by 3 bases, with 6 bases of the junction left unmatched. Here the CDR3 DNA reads TGTGCCACCAGTGATCTCACCGACAGGGACACCGGGGAGCTGTTTTTT. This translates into CATSDLTDRDTGELFF.

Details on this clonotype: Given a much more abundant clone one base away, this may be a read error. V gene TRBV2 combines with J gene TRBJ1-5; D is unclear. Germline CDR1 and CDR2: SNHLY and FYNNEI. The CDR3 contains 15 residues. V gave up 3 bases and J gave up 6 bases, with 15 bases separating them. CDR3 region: CASSDSQVSIQPQHF. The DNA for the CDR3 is TGTGCCAGCAGTGACTCTCAGGTATCCATTCAGCCCCAGCATTTT.

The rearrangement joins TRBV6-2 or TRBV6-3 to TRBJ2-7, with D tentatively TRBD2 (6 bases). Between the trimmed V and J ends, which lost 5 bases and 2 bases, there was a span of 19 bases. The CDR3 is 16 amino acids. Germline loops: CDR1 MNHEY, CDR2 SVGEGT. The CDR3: CASSPYRDLPPYEQYF. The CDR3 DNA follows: TGTGCCAGCAGTCCCTACCGGGACTTACCCCCCTACGAGCAGTACTTC.

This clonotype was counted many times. In DNA, the CDR3 is TGTGCCAGCCGCTTCGGGGCCGAGCAGTACTTC. Its protein is CASRFGAEQYF. The V and J genes are TRBV6-1 and TRBJ2-7; perhaps D is TRBD1 or TRBD2 (5 bases each). There are 11 residues in the CDR3. The germline V and J ends were trimmed by 8 bases and 6 bases, with 11 bases remaining between them. CDR1 is MNHNS, CDR2 SASEGT, per germline.

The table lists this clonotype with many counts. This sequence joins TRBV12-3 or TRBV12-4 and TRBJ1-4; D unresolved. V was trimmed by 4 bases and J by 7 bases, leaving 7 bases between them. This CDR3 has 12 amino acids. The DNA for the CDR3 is TGTGCCAGCAGTTACGGGTTTGAAAAACTGTTTTTT. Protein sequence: CASSYGFEKLFF.

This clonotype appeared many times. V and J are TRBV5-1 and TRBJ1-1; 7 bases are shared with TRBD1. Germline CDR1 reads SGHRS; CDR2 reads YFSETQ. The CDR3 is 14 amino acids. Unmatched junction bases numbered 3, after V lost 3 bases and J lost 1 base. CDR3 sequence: CASSWGQWNTEAFF. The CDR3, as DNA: TGCGCCAGCAGCTGGGGACAGTGGAACACTGAAGCTTTCTTT. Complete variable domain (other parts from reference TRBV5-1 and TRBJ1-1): KAGVTQTPRYLIKTRGQQVTLSCSPISGHRSVSWYQQTPGQGLQFLFEYFSETQRNKGNFPGRFSGRQFSNSRSEMNVSTLELGDSALYLCASSWGQWNTEAFFGQGTRLTVV.

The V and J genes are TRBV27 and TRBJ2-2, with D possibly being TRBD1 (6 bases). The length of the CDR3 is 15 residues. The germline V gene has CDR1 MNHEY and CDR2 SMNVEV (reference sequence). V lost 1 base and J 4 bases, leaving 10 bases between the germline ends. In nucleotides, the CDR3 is TGTGCCAGCAGTTTATTATCCAGGGGCACCGGGGAGCTGTTTTTT. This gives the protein CASSLLSRGTGELFF.

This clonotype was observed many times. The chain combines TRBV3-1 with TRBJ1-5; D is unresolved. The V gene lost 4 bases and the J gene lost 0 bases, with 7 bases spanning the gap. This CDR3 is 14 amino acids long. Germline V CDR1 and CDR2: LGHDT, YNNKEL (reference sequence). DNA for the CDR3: TGTGCCAGCAGCCCGCAAAGTAGCAATCAGCCCCAGCATTTT. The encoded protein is CASSPQSSNQPQHF.

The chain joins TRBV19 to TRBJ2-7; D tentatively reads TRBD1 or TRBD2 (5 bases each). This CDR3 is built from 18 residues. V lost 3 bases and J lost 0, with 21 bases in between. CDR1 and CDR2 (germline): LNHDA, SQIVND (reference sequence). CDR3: CASSISDSTELSSYEQYF. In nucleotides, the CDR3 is TGTGCCAGTAGTATCTCGGACTCGACAGAGCTCAGCTCCTACGAGCAGTACTTC. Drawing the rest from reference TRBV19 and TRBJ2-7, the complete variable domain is DGGITQSPKYLFRKEGQNVTLSCEQNLNHDAMYWYRQDPGQGLRLIYYSQIVNDFQKGDIAEGYSVSREKKESFPLTVTSAQKNPTAFYLCASSISDSTELSSYEQYFGPGTRLTVT.

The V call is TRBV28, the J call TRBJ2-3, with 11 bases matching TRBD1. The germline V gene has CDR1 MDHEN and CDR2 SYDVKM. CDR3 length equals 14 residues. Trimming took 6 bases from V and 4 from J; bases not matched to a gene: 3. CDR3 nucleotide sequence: TGTGCCAGCAGACGGACAGGGGGCCCAGATACGCAGTATTTT. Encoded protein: CASRRTGGPDTQYF.